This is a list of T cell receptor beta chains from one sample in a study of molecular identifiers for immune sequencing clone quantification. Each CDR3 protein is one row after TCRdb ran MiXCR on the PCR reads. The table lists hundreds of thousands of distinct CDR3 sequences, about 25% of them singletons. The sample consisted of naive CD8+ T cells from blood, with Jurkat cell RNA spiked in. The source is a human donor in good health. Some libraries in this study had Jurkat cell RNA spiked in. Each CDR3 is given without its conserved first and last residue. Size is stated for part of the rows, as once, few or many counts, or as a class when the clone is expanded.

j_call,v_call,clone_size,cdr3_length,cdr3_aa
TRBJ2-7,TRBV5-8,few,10,ASSHVGYEQY
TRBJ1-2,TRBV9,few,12,ASSVAGSDYGYT
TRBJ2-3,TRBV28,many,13,ASSPGVMRTDTQY
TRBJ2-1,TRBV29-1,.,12,NVVDGTVYNEQF
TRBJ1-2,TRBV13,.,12,ASSLGQSSYGYT
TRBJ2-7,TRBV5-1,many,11,ASSYASSYEQY
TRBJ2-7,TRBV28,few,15,ASSLPTSRGRKNEQY
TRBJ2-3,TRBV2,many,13,ASSGDFMSTDTQY
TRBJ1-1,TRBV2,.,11,ASSEPGNTEAF
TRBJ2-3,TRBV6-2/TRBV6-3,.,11,ASSYLVTDTQY
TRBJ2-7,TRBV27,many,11,ASRVGSSYEQY
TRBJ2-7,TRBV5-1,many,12,ASSPRDTRYEQY
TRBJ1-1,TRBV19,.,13,ASSIVRRMNTEAF
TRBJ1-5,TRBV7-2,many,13,ASGSTGNSNQPQH
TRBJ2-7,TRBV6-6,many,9,ASGGSYEQY
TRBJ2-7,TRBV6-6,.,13,ASSYPGDLSYEQY
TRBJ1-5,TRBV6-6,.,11,ASRRQGNQPPH
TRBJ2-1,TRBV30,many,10,AWTRGYNEQF
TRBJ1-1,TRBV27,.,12,ASRIQGQGTEAF
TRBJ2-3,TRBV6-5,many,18,ASSKTGTSDLAYSADTQY
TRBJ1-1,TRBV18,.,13,ASSPGGRLNTEAF
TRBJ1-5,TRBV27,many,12,ASSLSGFNQPQH
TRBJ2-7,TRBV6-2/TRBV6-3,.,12,ASSYSNGGAEQY
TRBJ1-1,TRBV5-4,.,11,ASSWQLNTGAF
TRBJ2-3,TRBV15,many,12,ATSEETRADTQY
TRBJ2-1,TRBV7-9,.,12,ASSLEIPGDEQF
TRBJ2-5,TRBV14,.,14,ASSRHVGGRGETQY
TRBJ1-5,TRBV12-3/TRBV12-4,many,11,ASRSTVNQPQH
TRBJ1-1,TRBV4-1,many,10,ASSQDGYEAF
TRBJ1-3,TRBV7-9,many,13,ASSLAGGDGNTIY
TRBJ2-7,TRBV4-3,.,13,ASSQDRVESYEQY
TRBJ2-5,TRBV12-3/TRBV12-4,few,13,ASSLGQGYWETQY
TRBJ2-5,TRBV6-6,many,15,ASSSDPVLAGSETQY
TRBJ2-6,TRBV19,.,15,ASIGTSGRTGANVLT
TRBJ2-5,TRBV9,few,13,ASSAPGQGWETQY
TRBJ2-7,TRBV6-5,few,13,ASSLTSGTGFEQY
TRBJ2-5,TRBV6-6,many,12,ASSTTSAQETQY
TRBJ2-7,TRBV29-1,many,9,SVELRYEQY
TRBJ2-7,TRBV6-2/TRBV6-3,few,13,ASSSPGQGFPEQY
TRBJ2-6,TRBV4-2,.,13,ASSPSRVWANVPT
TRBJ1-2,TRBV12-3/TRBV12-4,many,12,ASSGRGTYYGYT
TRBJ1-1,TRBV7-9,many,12,ASSRDSMNTEAF
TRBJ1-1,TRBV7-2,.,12,ASSLRAENTETF
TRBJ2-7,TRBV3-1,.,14,ASSPTAATGPYEQY
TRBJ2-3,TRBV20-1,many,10,SASGLGDTQY
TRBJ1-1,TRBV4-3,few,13,ASSQEDLRVTEAF
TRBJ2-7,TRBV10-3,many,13,AISESPGGTYEQY
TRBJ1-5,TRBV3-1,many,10,ASSQGSGPQH
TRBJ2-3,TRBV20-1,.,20,SATGGAGIGLAGGKWADTQY
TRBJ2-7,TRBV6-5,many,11,ASSYGTFNEQY
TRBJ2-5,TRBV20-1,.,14,SARDYETRPKETQY
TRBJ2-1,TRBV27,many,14,ASSFSGRGQYNEQF
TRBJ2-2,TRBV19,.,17,ASGIRDRGTLANTGELF